A single sample gave rise to the 3 T cell receptor beta chains below, sequenced in a study of T cells in women clearing cervical HPV infection. Sequencing was performed with immunoSEQ multiplex PCR; in TCRdb, only in-frame clones are kept and a portion is missing. Here the sample table reports under 20,000 clones. Sequenced material: blood buffy coat. The receptors here all came from a woman aged 18 to 75 with a cervical HPV16 infection that either progressed to CIN3+ or cleared (not recorded which).

Of note for this clone: The CDR3 end lies 3 residues beyond the end of the read and is filled in from the germline J gene. The V call is TRBV20-1, the J call TRBJ1-5, with a possible D match to TRBD1 (5 bases). The CDR3 is made up of 15 amino acids. Germline CDR1 is DFQATT and CDR2 is SNEGSKA (reference sequence). The V end was cut by 0 bases, the J end by 5 bases, with 14 bases between. Partial CDR3 DNA: TGCAGTGCTAGAGAATTTGGAACAGGTGATCAGCCC. Its protein product is CSAREFGTGDQP. The complete CDR3 sequence is CSAREFGTGDQPQHF.

With respect to this clone: From the germline J gene comes the end of the CDR3, since the read stops 3 residues before it. This chain connects TRBV2 to TRBJ1-4; possible D gene TRBD1, 5 bases. The CDR3 covers 15 residues. Germline values: CDR1 SNHLY, CDR2 FYNNEI. V lost 8 bases to trimming and J lost 2 bases, with 15 bases between them. CDR3 sequence reads: CASGASSPTNEKLFF. Partial CDR3 DNA: TGTGCCAGCGGGGCCTCCAGCCCGACTAATGAAAAA.

Concerning this clone: Read coverage stops 3 residues before the CDR3 terminus; the germline J gene supplies the remainder. This chain links TRBV18 with TRBJ1-4, with D hard to call. CDR1 and CDR2 (germline): KGHSH, LQKENI. Trimming removed 3 bases at V and 6 bases at J, with 8 bases between. This CDR3 is 13 amino acids long. The CDR3 DNA, read in part, is TGTGCCAGCTCACCTTTGCCAGATGAAAAA. It is translated as CASSPLPDEK. The CDR3 reads in full as CASSPLPDEKLFF.